This T cell receptor (beta chain) is drawn from a study of blood T cell repertoires in COVID-19. Study as a whole: The United States, Italy and Spain supplied acute and convalescent COVID-19 samples. PBMCs, B-cell-depleted T cells, or T cells provided the cDNA or gDNA that made up the material.

The CDR3 totals 20 residues. Seattle patients were enrolled during active infection and followed longitudinally. In the original analysis: By means of reference gene primer amplification, nucleated cell counts were estimated. Profiling relied on immunoSEQ multiplex PCR, and the TCRdb table lists in-frame clones only, not all of them. The DNA gave D and trimming, while V, J and clone size come from that table. The data show 250,000 to 300,000 clones, around 89% seen once. This TCR derives from a woman in her forties or fifties with COVID-19, enrolled during active disease. Sequenced input: peripheral blood. This sequence joins TRBV21-1 and TRBJ2-5; TRBD2, as called in the table, went unchecked against the DNA. TRBV21-1 is given as a pseudogene. DNA of the CDR3: TGTGCCAGCAGCAAAGGAAATAATAGCGGGAGGGTCCTCTACCAAGAGACCCAGTACTTC. It yields the protein CASSKGNNSGRVLYQETQYF.